This T cell receptor beta chain was captured by sequencing in a study of blood T cell repertoires in COVID-19. The CDR3 is made up of 14 amino acids. Germline lookup yields CDR1 MNHEY and CDR2 SVGAGI. Germline trimming cut 8 bases from V and 2 bases from J; bases unmatched to any gene: 6. This clone has more than one count but fewer than ten. Method: immunoSEQ multiplex PCR; TCRdb's copy keeps in-frame clones and lacks some. Here the sample spans 210,000 or so clones, about nine tenths being singletons. The chain has TRBV6-5 and TRBJ2-5; 9 bases line up with TRBD2. This clonotype originated in a middle-aged man with acute or convalescent COVID-19. Sequencing input: peripheral blood. The CDR3 nucleotides read TGTGCCAGCGTTAGCGGGGGCTGGCAAGAGACCCAGTACTTC. Its protein is CASVSGGWQETQYF.